This T cell receptor beta chain stems from a study of blood T cell repertoires in COVID-19 (dated by TCRdb to 2018 to 2020). General notes on the study: The collaborator samples originated in the United States, Italy and Spain and spanned the acute and convalescent phases of COVID-19. The repertoires were released in a freely available public database meant as a resource for research on the immune response to SARS-CoV-2. Subjects who had been exposed to COVID-19, were actively infected with it, or had recovered from it provided the deeply sampled blood TCRbeta repertoires that made up the dataset. The samples were drawn from the first 160 participants of the ongoing ImmuneRACE study and from some 1,300 subjects provided by 6 global collaborators. A de-identified subject ID, COVID-19 status, age in years and sex were almost always included in the sample metadata. HLA class I and class II types, where available, came from metadata supplied by the sample provider rather than from assay-based typing. The material from the prospective study consisted of cDNA or gDNA derived from T cells, B-cell-depleted T cells, or PBMCs.

TCRbeta CDR3 regions were amplified from genomic DNA using the immunoSEQ Assay, a bias-controlled multiplex PCR. The published analysis was carried out like this. The number of nucleated cells in each sample was estimated by amplification of reference gene primers within the assay. Sequence reads were collapsed and filtered to measure the absolute abundance of every unique TCRbeta CDR3 rearrangement. For each sample, productive Simpson clonality was calculated as the square root of Simpson's diversity index over productive rearrangements. TCRdb stores this immuneACCESS table with in-frame sequences only. Part of the clones is absent; in the studies checked, under half of the shortfall reflects unresolved V genes, and no reason is known for the rest. That table is the source of V, J and clone size, and D and trimming were worked out from the DNA. The sample records 66,000 or so clones, around 77% of which are singletons. Around 10% of the sample is held by the ten biggest clonotypes.

Of note for this clone: Which antigen it targets is not known. Per-nucleotide qualities are absent, and no much larger clonotype sits a single base away.

CDR1 and CDR2 are drawn from the germline V gene: LGHNA, YNFKEQ. V is clipped by 2 bases and J by 0 bases, and the sequence between their germline boundaries is 8 bases long. Its CDR3 holds 15 amino acids, cysteine through phenylalanine. Only the CDR3 region is kept as DNA, spanning 45 bases read in frame from base 1. Results and caveats for the whole study, not just this receptor: The quantity of clinical and demographic metadata differed by source and by participant and was supplied without curation.

Whole blood was collected in K2EDTA tubes by collaborating institutions according to the institutions' own protocols. For TCRbeta analysis, collaborators shipped samples as frozen whole blood, isolated PBMCs, or DNA extracted from either of those sample types. The rearranged segments are TRBV4-2 and TRBJ1-5; there is no confident call for the D gene. The sample comprised peripheral blood. The receptor's source is a human donor in a cohort sampled during active COVID-19. The DNA is TGTGCCAGCAGCCAAATGGGCGCTAGCAATCAGCCCCAGCATTTT. This codes for CASSQMGASNQPQHF.